The clone carrying this T cell receptor beta chain has a count of ten or more. No antigen is known for it. The data stem from a study of read filtering for tumor transcriptome and immune sequencing. Study-level points and caveats: Dropping single-read clonotypes raised IR-seq and RNA-seq shared-clonotype correlation.

This CDR3 has 18 residues. Trimming left V 6 bases short and J 1 base short, with 21 bases between. This library used roughly 430 ng RNA and molecular barcoded adaptors spanning alpha/delta and beta/gamma chains. TCRdb itself ran the reads through MiXCR, one entry per CDR3 protein. The sample includes 120,000 or so distinct CDR3 sequences, 10% to 15% seen only once; the top ten take approximately 11%. Sequenced sample: a population of CD138-negative cells sorted from bone marrow. This TCR was recovered from a donor aged 40 or older with multiple myeloma. The chain uses TRBV6-7 and TRBJ2-2; D may correspond to TRBD1 or TRBD2 (5 bases each). TRBV6-7 is an ORF, and what it does is uncertain. The CDR3 is CASSSNLVGRGNTGELFF. CDR3 in DNA: TGTGCCAGCAGCTCTAACCTCGTGGGACGGGGGAACACCGGGGAGCTGTTTTTT.